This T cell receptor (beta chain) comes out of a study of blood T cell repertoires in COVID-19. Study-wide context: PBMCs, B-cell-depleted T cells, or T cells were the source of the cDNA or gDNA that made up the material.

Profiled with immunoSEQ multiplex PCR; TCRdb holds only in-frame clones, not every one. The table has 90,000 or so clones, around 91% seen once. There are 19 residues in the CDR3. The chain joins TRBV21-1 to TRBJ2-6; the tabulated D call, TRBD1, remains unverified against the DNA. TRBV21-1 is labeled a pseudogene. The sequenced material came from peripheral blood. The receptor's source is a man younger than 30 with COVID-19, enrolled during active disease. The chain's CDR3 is CASSKASGGQSSGANVLTF. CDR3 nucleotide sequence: TGTGCCAGCAGCAAAGCATCAGGGGGCCAAAGCTCTGGGGCCAACGTCCTGACTTTC.